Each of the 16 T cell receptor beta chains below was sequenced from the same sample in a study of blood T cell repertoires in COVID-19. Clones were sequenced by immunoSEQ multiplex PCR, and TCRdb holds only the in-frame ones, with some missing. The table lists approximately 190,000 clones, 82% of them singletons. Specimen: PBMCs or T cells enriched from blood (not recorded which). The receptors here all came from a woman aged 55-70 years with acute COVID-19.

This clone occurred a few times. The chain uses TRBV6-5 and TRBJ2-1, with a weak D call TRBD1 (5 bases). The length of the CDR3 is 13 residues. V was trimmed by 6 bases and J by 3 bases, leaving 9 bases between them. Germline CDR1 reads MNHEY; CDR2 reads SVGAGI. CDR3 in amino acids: CASRLQGYNEQFF. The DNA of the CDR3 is TGTGCCAGCAGGTTGCAGGGCTACAATGAGCAGTTCTTC.

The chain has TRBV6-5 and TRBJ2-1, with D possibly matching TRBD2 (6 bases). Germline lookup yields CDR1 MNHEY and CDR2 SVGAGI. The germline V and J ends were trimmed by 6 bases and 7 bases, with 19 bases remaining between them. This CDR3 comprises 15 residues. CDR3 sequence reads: CASSRRGPEANEQFF. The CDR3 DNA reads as TGTGCCAGCAGCCGGCGGGGCCCCGAAGCGAATGAGCAGTTCTTC.

CDR3: CASSRDSNEKLFF. The CDR3 region has the DNA TGTGCCAGCAGCCGGGACAGCAATGAAAAACTGTTTTTT. The rearrangement uses TRBV5-6 and TRBJ1-4, with 7 positions matching TRBD1. The germline V gene encodes CDR1 SGHDT and CDR2 YYEEEE. The CDR3 has 13 amino acids. The V gene end was trimmed by 4 bases and the J gene end by 5 bases; junction bases not matched to a gene: 2.

The CDR3 protein is CARTTTASNTEAFF. Here the CDR3 DNA reads TGTGCCCGAACTACGACGGCATCAAACACTGAAGCTTTCTTT. The V and J genes are TRBV30 and TRBJ1-1; D remains ambiguous. Trimming removed 8 bases at V and 2 bases at J, with 18 bases between. This CDR3 has 14 amino acids. Germline values: CDR1 GTSNPN, CDR2 SVGIG (reference sequence).

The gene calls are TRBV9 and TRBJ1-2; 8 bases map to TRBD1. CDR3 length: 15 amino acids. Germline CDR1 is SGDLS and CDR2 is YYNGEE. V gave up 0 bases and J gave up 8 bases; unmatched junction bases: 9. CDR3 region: CASSVADRVVQGYTF. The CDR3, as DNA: TGTGCCAGCAGCGTAGCGGACAGGGTAGTACAGGGCTACACCTTC.

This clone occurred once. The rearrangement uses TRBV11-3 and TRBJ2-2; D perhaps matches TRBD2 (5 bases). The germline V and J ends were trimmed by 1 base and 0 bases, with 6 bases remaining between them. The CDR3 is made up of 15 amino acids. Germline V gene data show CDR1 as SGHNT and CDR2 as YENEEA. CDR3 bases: TGTGCCAGCAGCTTAGGAGGGACGAACACCGGGGAGCTGTTTTTT. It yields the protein CASSLGGTNTGELFF.

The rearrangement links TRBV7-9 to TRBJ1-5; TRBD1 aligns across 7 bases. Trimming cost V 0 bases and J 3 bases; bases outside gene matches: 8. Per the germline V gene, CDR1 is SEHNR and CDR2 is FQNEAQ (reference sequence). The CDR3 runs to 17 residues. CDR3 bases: TGTGCCAGCAGCTTAGCTCAGGGGGGAGCCTTCAATCAGCCCCAGCATTTT. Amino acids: CASSLAQGGAFNQPQHF.

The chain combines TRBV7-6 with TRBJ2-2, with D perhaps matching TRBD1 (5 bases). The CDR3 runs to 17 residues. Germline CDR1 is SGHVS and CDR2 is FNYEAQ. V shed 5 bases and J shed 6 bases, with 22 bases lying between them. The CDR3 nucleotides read TGTGCCAGCAGCCCCCCCCTGTATAGGCAGGGCCCCGGGGAGCTGTTTTTT. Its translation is CASSPPLYRQGPGELFF.

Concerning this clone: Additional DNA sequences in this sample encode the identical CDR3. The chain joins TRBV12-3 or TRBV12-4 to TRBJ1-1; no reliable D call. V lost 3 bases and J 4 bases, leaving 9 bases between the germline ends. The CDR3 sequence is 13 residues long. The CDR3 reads CASSFSGGTEAFF. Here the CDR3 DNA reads TGTGCCAGCAGTTTCTCGGGAGGCACTGAAGCTTTCTTT.

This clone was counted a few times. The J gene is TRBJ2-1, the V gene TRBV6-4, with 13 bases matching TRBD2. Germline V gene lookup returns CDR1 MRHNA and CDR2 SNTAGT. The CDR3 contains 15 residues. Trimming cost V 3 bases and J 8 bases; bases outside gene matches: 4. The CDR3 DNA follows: TGTGCCAGCAGTGAACTAGCGGGAGGGAACGATGAGCAGTTCTTC. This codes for CASSELAGGNDEQFF.

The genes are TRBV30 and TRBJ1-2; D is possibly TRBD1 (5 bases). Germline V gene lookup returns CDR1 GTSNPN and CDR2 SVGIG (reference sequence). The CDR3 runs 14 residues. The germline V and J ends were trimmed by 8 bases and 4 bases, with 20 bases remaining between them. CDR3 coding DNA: TGTGCCGGTGGGGGGTCGGCCCTAGGCTATGGCTACACCTTC. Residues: CAGGGSALGYGYTF.

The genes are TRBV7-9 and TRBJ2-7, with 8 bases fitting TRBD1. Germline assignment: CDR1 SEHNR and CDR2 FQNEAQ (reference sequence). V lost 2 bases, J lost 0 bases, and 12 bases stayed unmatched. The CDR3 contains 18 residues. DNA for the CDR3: TGTGCCAGCAGCTTAAAGGCAGGGGGCCAATCCTTCTCCTACGAGCAGTACTTC. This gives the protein CASSLKAGGQSFSYEQYF.

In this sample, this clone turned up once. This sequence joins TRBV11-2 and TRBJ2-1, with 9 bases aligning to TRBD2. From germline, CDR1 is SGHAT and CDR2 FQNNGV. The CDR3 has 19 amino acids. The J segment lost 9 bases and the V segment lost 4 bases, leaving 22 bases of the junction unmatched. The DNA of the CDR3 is TGTGCCAGCAGCTCAATCTATTCCGGGATAGCGGGAGAGATTGGTGAGCAGTTCTTC. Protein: CASSSIYSGIAGEIGEQFF.

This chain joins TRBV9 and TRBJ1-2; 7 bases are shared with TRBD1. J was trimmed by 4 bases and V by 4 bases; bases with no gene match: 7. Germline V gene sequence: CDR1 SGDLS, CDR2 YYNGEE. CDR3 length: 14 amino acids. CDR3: CASSQGGQSYGYTF. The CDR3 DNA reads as TGTGCCAGCAGCCAGGGGGGACAGAGCTATGGCTACACCTTC.

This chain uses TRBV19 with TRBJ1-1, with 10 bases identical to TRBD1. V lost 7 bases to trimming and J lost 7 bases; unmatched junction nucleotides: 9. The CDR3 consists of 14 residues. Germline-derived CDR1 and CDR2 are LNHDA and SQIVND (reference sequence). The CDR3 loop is CASISGQGPFEAFF. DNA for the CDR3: TGTGCCAGTATCTCGGGACAGGGGCCCTTTGAAGCTTTCTTT.

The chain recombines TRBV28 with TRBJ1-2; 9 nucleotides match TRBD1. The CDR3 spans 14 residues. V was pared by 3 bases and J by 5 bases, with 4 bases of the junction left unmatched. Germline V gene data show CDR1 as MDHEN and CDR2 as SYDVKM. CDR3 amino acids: CASSFGTGPYGYTF. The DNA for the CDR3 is TGTGCCAGCAGTTTCGGGACAGGGCCTTATGGCTACACCTTC.